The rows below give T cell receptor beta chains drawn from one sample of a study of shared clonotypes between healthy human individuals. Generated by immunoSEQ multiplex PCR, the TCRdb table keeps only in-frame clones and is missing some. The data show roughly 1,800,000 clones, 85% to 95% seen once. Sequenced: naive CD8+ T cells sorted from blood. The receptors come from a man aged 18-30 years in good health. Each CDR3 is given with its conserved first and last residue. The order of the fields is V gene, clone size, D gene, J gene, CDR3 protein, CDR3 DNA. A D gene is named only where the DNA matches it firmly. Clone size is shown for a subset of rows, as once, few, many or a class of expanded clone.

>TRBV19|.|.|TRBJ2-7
CASSIVLSYEQYF
TGTGCCAGTAGTATCGTGCTCTCCTACGAGCAGTACTTC
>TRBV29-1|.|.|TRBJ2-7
CSVEDRYEQYF
TGCAGCGTTGAAGACCGCTACGAGCAGTACTTC
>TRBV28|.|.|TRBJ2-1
CASSLQANIGEQFF
TGTGCCAGCAGTTTACAAGCTAACATAGGTGAGCAGTTCTTC
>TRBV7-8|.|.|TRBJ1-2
CASSFITDGSNYGYTF
TGTGCCAGCAGCTTTATTACGGACGGAAGCAACTATGGCTACACCTTC
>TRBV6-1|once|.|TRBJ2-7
CASSGPVGSGYEQYF
TGTGCCAGCAGTGGCCCGGTGGGGTCGGGTTACGAGCAGTACTTC
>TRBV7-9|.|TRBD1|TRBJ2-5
CASSLAQGIRETQYF
TGTGCCAGCAGCTTAGCACAGGGGATTCGGGAGACCCAGTACTTC
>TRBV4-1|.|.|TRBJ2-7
CASSQEPDWNGLYEQYF
TGCGCCAGCAGCCAAGAACCCGACTGGAATGGACTCTACGAGCAGTACTTC
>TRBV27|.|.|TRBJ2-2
CASSLFWQRGTGELFF
TGTGCCAGCAGTTTATTTTGGCAACGTGGGACCGGGGAGCTGTTTTTT
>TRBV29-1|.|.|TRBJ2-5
CSVGPYPETQYF
TGCAGCGTTGGACCCTACCCAGAGACCCAGTACTTC
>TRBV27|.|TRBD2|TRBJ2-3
CATRILAGGGTDTQYF
TGTGCCACCCGAATCCTAGCGGGGGGAGGCACAGATACGCAGTATTTT
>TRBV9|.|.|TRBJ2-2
CASSARTDQTGELFF
TGTGCCAGCAGCGCCAGGACAGACCAGACCGGGGAGCTGTTTTTT
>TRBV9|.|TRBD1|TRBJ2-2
CASSGPGTGNTGELFF
TGTGCCAGCAGCGGGCCCGGGACAGGGAACACCGGGGAGCTGTTTTTT
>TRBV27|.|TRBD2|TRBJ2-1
CASSSFTSGGYNEQFF
TGTGCCAGCAGCTCATTCACTAGCGGGGGGTACAATGAGCAGTTCTTC
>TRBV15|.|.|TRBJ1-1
CATSRDGGASTEAFF
TGTGCCACCAGCAGAGATGGGGGGGCGAGTACTGAAGCTTTCTTT
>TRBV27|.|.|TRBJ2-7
CASSPIGGYEQYF
TGTGCCAGCAGCCCTATCGGGGGATACGAGCAGTACTTC
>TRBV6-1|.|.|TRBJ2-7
CASSEAGGSYEQYF
TGTGCCAGCAGTGAAGCGGGAGGATCCTACGAGCAGTACTTC
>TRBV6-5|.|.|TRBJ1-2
CASSLQGTYGYTF
TGTGCCAGCAGTTTACAGGGTACCTATGGCTACACCTTC
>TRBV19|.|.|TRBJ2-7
CASWSAENEQYF
TGTGCCAGTTGGTCGGCTGAGAACGAGCAGTACTTC
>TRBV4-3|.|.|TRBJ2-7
CASSQDYSLFSYEQYF
TGCGCCAGCAGCCAAGATTACAGCCTATTTTCCTACGAGCAGTACTTC
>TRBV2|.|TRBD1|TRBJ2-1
CASTGGTGAYNEQFF
TGTGCCAGCACCGGAGGGACAGGCGCCTACAATGAGCAGTTCTTC
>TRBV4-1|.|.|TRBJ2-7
CASSQAVWEESYEQYF
TGCGCCAGCAGCCAAGCCGTCTGGGAGGAGTCCTACGAGCAGTACTTC
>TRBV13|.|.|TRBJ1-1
CASSYPRGAATEAFF
TGTGCCAGCAGCTACCCCCGGGGGGCTGCTACTGAAGCTTTCTTT
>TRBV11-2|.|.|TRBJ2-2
CASSPGANTGELFF
TGTGCCAGCAGCCCAGGGGCGAACACCGGGGAGCTGTTTTTT
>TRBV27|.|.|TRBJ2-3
CASSFLGGTDTQYF
TGTGCCAGCAGTTTCCTCGGGGGCACAGATACGCAGTATTTT
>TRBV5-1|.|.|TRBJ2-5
CASSGDLLGETQYF
TGCGCCAGCAGCGGTGACCTGCTCGGAGAGACCCAGTACTTC
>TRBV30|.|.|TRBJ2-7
CAWSPLDPYEQYF
TGTGCCTGGAGTCCCCTGGACCCCTACGAGCAGTACTTC
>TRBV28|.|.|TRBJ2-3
CASSGRGPDRTDTQYF
TGTGCCAGCAGCGGTCGCGGGCCCGATCGCACAGATACGCAGTATTTT
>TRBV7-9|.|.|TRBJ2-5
CASIGGLDQETQYF
TGTGCCAGCATCGGGGGATTGGACCAAGAGACCCAGTACTTC
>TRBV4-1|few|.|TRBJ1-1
CASSPFLGSTEAFF
TGCGCCAGCAGCCCCTTTCTGGGTAGCACTGAAGCTTTCTTT
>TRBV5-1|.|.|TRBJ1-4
CASSLAPSATNEKLFF
TGCGCCAGCAGCTTGGCCCCGAGTGCAACTAATGAAAAACTGTTTTTT
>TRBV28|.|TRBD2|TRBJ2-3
CASSPGLAETRDTQYF
TGTGCCAGCAGTCCGGGACTAGCGGAGACCAGGGATACGCAGTATTTT
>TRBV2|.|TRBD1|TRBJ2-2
CASSKGQGNTGELFF
TGTGCCAGCAGCAAAGGACAGGGCAACACCGGGGAGCTGTTTTTT
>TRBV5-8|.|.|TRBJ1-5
CASSLGSNYQPQHF
TGTGCCAGCAGCTTGGGTTCCAACTATCAGCCCCAGCATTTT
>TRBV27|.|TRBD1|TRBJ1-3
CASSPGQLFSGNTIYF
TGTGCCAGCAGCCCGGGACAGTTATTCTCTGGAAACACCATATATTTT
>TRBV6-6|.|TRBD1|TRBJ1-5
CASGEGANQPQHF
TGTGCCAGCGGGGAGGGGGCGAATCAGCCCCAGCATTTT
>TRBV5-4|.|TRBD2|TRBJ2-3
CASSLGLAGVLEYF
TGTGCCAGCAGCTTGGGGCTAGCGGGAGTCCTGGAGTATTTT
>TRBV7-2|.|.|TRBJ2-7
CASSPRYNGAYEQYF
TGTGCCAGCAGCCCCAGGTACAACGGAGCCTACGAGCAGTACTTC
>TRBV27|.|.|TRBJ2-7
CASSPNLPYEQYF
TGTGCCAGCAGTCCAAACCTTCCATACGAGCAGTACTTC
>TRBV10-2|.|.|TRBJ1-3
CASSESVGTGGVGGNTIYF
TGCGCCAGCAGTGAATCAGTGGGGACCGGTGGAGTTGGGGGAAACACCATATATTTT
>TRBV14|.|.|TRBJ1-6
CASSQDRGNSPLHF
TGTGCCAGCAGCCAAGATAGGGGGAATTCACCCCTCCACTTT
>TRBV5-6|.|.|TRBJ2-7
CASSLWVTGYEQYF
TGTGCCAGCAGCTTGTGGGTCACCGGCTACGAGCAGTACTTC
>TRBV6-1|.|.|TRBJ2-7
CASSEAAGAQYF
TGTGCCAGCAGTGAAGCCGCAGGGGCACAGTACTTC
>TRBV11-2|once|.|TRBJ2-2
CASSFGRGGELFF
TGTGCCAGCAGCTTCGGGCGAGGCGGGGAGCTGTTTTTT
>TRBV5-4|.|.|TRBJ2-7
CASSQGSYEQYF
TGTGCCAGCAGTCAGGGGAGCTACGAGCAGTACTTC
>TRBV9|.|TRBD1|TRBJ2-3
CASSVVGTGLTDTQYF
TGTGCCAGCAGCGTAGTTGGGACAGGGCTGACAGATACGCAGTATTTT
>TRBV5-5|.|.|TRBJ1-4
CASSFRQTNEKLFF
TGTGCCAGCAGCTTTCGACAGACTAATGAAAAACTGTTTTTT
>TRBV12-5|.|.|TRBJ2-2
CASGLASDSSRGTGELFF
TGTGCTAGTGGTTTGGCCTCAGACAGTTCTCGAGGCACCGGGGAGCTGTTTTTT
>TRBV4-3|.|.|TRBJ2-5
CASSQFQGFGQTQYF
TGCGCCAGCAGCCAGTTTCAGGGATTTGGGCAGACCCAGTACTTC
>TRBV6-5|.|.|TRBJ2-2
CASRSDREDTGELFF
TGTGCCAGCAGATCAGACAGGGAGGACACCGGGGAGCTGTTTTTT
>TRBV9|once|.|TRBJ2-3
CASSVEGQSTDTQYF
TGTGCCAGCAGCGTAGAAGGCCAAAGCACAGATACGCAGTATTTT
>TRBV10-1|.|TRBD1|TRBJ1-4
CASSDITGGRLFF
TGCGCCAGCAGTGACATTACAGGGGGAAGACTGTTTTTT
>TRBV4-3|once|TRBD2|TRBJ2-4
CASSQGPAGGLWTKNIQYF
TGCGCCAGCAGCCAAGGTCCAGCGGGAGGGCTGTGGACCAAAAACATTCAGTACTTC
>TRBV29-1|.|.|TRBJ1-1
CSVEGTERDYTEAFF
TGCAGCGTTGAAGGGACGGAGAGGGATTACACTGAAGCTTTCTTT
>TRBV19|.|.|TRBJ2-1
CASSEQGTYNEQFF
TGTGCCAGTAGTGAGCAGGGCACATACAATGAGCAGTTCTTC
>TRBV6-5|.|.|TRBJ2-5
CASRPTFWGEQYF
TGTGCCAGCAGGCCTACATTTTGGGGGGAGCAGTACTTC
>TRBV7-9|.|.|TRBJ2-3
CASSKVPDTQYF
TGTGCCAGCAGCAAAGTCCCAGATACGCAGTATTTT
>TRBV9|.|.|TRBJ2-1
CASSDLNNEQFF
TGTGCCAGCAGCGATCTAAACAATGAGCAGTTCTTC
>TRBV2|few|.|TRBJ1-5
CASSVSRPLREDQPQHF
TGTGCCAGCAGTGTAAGCAGACCACTAAGGGAGGATCAGCCCCAGCATTTT
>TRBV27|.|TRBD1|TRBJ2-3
CASSGATGAADTQYF
TGTGCCAGCAGTGGCGCGACAGGGGCGGCAGATACGCAGTATTTT
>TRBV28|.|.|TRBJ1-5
CATKADPSNQPQHF
TGTGCCACAAAGGCGGACCCCAGCAATCAGCCCCAGCATTTT